The 4 T cell receptor beta chains below were found in one sample sequenced in a study of blood T cell repertoires in COVID-19. Sequencing was performed with immunoSEQ multiplex PCR; in TCRdb, only in-frame clones are kept and a portion is missing. Of hundreds of thousands of clones in the sample, about 90% were seen once. The sequencing sample was made of peripheral blood. Receptors were obtained from a woman aged 40-49 years with COVID-19, enrolled during active disease.

The chain carries TRBV5-4 and TRBJ2-1; 10 nucleotides align to TRBD1. This CDR3 spans 14 amino acids. V lost 3 bases to trimming and J lost 10 bases; unmatched junction nucleotides: 7. In germline, CDR1 is SGHNT, CDR2 YYREEE (reference sequence). This CDR3 reads CASSSRQGAREQFF. CDR3 sequence (DNA): TGTGCCAGCAGCTCCAGACAGGGGGCAAGGGAGCAGTTCTTC. Supplemented by reference TRBV5-4 and TRBJ2-1, the full variable domain reads ETGVTQSPTHLIKTRGQQVTLRCSSQSGHNTVSWYQQALGQGPQFIFQYYREEENGRGNFPPRFSGLQFPNYSSELNVNALELDDSALYLCASSSRQGAREQFFGPGTRLTVL.

This chain connects TRBV19 to TRBJ1-3; no firm D call. The CDR3 spans 12 residues. Trimming cost V 7 bases and J 4 bases, with 8 bases left between them. Germline V lookup: CDR1 LNHDA, CDR2 SQIVND (reference sequence). CDR3 residues: CASMYSGNTIYF. CDR3 in DNA: TGTGCCAGTATGTACTCCGGAAACACCATATATTTT.

In this sample, this clone turned up a few times. The V gene is TRBV19, the J gene TRBJ2-3; 10 bases fit TRBD2. The CDR3 spans 15 residues. Germline V gene sequence: CDR1 LNHDA, CDR2 SQIVND (reference sequence). After removal of 4 bases from V and 3 bases from J, the junction contained 4 bases not matched to a gene. For the CDR3, the DNA is TGTGCCAGTAGTACCCTAGCGGGGGCGACAGATACGCAGTATTTT. Its translation: CASSTLAGATDTQYF. The full variable domain, its missing parts supplied by reference TRBV19 and TRBJ2-3, is DGGITQSPKYLFRKEGQNVTLSCEQNLNHDAMYWYRQDPGQGLRLIYYSQIVNDFQKGDIAEGYSVSREKKESFPLTVTSAQKNPTAFYLCASSTLAGATDTQYFGPGTRLTVL.

This chain links TRBV11-2 with TRBJ2-7; D is unclear. The CDR3 extends over 12 amino acids. Trimming removed 0 bases from V and 5 bases from J, with 5 bases in between. Germline V gives CDR1 SGHAT, CDR2 FQNNGV. The CDR3: CASSLDPNEQYF. As DNA, the CDR3 is TGTGCCAGCAGCTTAGATCCTAACGAGCAGTACTTC.